Below are 19 T cell receptor beta chains sequenced from a single sample in a study of shared clonotypes between healthy human individuals. Some clones are missing from TCRdb's copy, which holds only in-frame ones; the method was immunoSEQ multiplex PCR. The sample has some 2,100,000 clones, 90% to 96% seen once. Sequencing was performed on naive CD4+ T cells sorted from blood. Subset indicated: CD45RA+ positively selected. The receptor source for this set is a man younger than 35 in good health.

The chain recombines TRBV2 with TRBJ2-1, with D unclear. The germline gives CDR1 SNHLY, CDR2 FYNNEI. The CDR3 extends over 12 amino acids. Trimming left V 5 bases short and J 6 bases short, with 8 bases between. CDR3 loop: CASSRSSNEQFF. The CDR3 region has the DNA TGTGCCAGCAGTCGCAGTAGCAATGAGCAGTTCTTC. Looking up the rest from reference TRBV2 and TRBJ2-1 gives the full variable domain: EPEVTQTPSHQVTQMGQEVILRCVPISNHLYFYWYRQILGQKVEFLVSFYNNEISEKSEIFDDQFSVERPDGSNFTLKIRSTKLEDSAMYFCASSRSSNEQFFGPGTRLTVL.

As DNA, the CDR3 is TGTGCCAGCAGTGTCCTCGGGGTACAGGGGGAGGGGAACTATGGCTACACCTTC. It encodes CASSVLGVQGEGNYGYTF. This sequence joins TRBV28 and TRBJ1-2, with TRBD1 matching over 8 bases. Per the germline V gene, CDR1 is MDHEN and CDR2 is SYDVKM. Trimming cost V 5 bases and J 2 bases; bases outside gene matches: 16. The CDR3 length is 18 residues.

The chain employs TRBV29-1 and TRBJ2-1; 7 nucleotides line up with TRBD1. Germline-derived CDR1 and CDR2 are SQVTM and ANQGSEA. The CDR3 runs 14 residues. V gave up 7 bases and J gave up 0 bases; unmatched junction bases: 6. The CDR3 reads CSATRDSSYNEQFF. The CDR3 DNA reads TGCAGCGCGACCCGGGACAGCTCCTACAATGAGCAGTTCTTC.

The chain combines TRBV6-6 with TRBJ2-5; the D is unclear. Germline V gene lookup returns CDR1 MNHNY and CDR2 SVGAGI (reference sequence). The CDR3 spans 11 residues. V shed 4 bases and J shed 10 bases, with 10 bases lying between them. CDR3 amino acids: CASSFISIQYF. In nucleotides, the CDR3 is TGTGCCAGCAGTTTTATCTCGATCCAGTACTTC.

This clone showed up just once. The gene calls are TRBV27 and TRBJ2-3, with D perhaps matching TRBD2 (5 bases). Germline assignment: CDR1 MNHEY and CDR2 SMNVEV (reference sequence). CDR3 size: 14 residues. The V and J ends lost 6 bases and 3 bases respectively, with 13 bases between them. This chain's CDR3 is CASRRAERTDTQYF. Written as DNA, the CDR3 is TGTGCCAGCAGGCGAGCGGAAAGAACAGATACGCAGTATTTT.

CDR3: CAWSVGRVSYEQYF. DNA of the CDR3: TGTGCCTGGAGTGTAGGTAGGGTCTCCTACGAGCAGTACTTC. This chain uses TRBV30 with TRBJ2-7; D is ambiguous. The CDR3 extends over 14 amino acids. CDR1 and CDR2 (germline): GTSNPN, SVGIG (reference sequence). V was cut by 0 bases and J by 0 bases, with 9 bases left in between.

This sequence joins TRBV15 and TRBJ1-1; a weak D match, TRBD1 (6 bases). The V gene's germline CDR1 is LNHNV and CDR2 YYDKDF (reference sequence). The germline V and J ends were trimmed by 1 base and 1 base, with 10 bases remaining between them. The CDR3 spans 15 residues. The CDR3 loop reads CATSRVGGGNTEAFF. DNA of the CDR3: TGTGCCACCAGCAGAGTCGGAGGGGGGAACACTGAAGCTTTCTTT.

The chain links TRBV7-2 to TRBJ2-2, with D possibly TRBD2 on 6 matching bases. Per germline, CDR1 SGHTA and CDR2 FQGNSA. This CDR3 has 15 residues. With 2 bases removed from V and 5 bases from J, the gap between germline ends came to 12 bases. CDR3 in amino acids: CASSLTGDGTGELFF. The CDR3 DNA is TGTGCCAGCAGCTTAACGGGAGATGGGACCGGGGAGCTGTTTTTT. The entire variable domain, with the rest obtained from reference TRBV7-2 and TRBJ2-2, is as follows: GAGVSQSPSNKVTEKGKDVELRCDPISGHTALYWYRQSLGQGLEFLIYFQGNSAPDKSGLPSDRFSAERTGGSVSTLTIQRTQQEDSAVYLCASSLTGDGTGELFFGEGSRLTVL.

With regard to this clone: This CDR3 is also generated by other DNA sequences in the sample. The chain carries TRBV6-5 and TRBJ2-6; 8 nucleotides match TRBD2. The ends lost 5 bases at V and 4 bases at J; junction bases unmatched: 4. The CDR3 runs 15 residues. Germline V lookup: CDR1 MNHEY, CDR2 SVGAGI. The CDR3 DNA reads TGTGCCAGCAGTCCCGGGGGGGCGGGGGCCAACGTCCTGACTTTC. As protein: CASSPGGAGANVLTF.

This clone was detected only once. This chain connects TRBV30 to TRBJ1-3; no firm D call. Trimming removed 7 bases from V and 0 bases from J, with 4 bases in between. Germline V gene lookup returns CDR1 GTSNPN and CDR2 SVGIG (reference sequence). The CDR3 loop spans 11 amino acids. The CDR3 sequence is CAYHSGNTIYF. For the CDR3, the DNA is TGTGCCTACCACTCTGGAAACACCATATATTTT.

The rearrangement uses TRBV29-1 and TRBJ2-6; D is unclear. This CDR3 region has 13 residues. Trimming stripped 7 bases from V and 2 bases from J, with 9 bases between. CDR1 and CDR2 (germline): SQVTM, ANQGSEA. The CDR3, as DNA: TGCAGCGCCCACGAACCTGGGGCCAACGTCCTGACTTTC. Amino acids: CSAHEPGANVLTF.

This chain connects TRBV6-5 to TRBJ1-5; 7 bases fit TRBD1. CDR3 length equals 13 residues. Unmatched junction bases numbered 6, after V lost 6 bases and J lost 7 bases. CDR1 and CDR2 from the germline V gene are MNHEY and SVGAGI. CDR3 amino acids: CASSSTGYQPQHF. The CDR3 DNA sequence: TGTGCCAGCAGCTCGACAGGGTACCAGCCCCAGCATTTT.

The chain links TRBV7-6 to TRBJ2-7; D perhaps matches TRBD2 (5 bases). The CDR3 runs to 14 residues. The V end lost 5 bases, the J end lost 5 bases, and 16 bases lay between the germline ends. The germline V gene has CDR1 SGHVS and CDR2 FNYEAQ. Here the CDR3 reads CASSPRRSSDEQYF. CDR3 in DNA: TGTGCCAGCAGCCCGCGGAGGTCCAGCGACGAGCAGTACTTC.

With respect to this clone: The same CDR3 also results from other DNA sequences found in this sample. This chain joins TRBV18 and TRBJ1-1; no clear D. The CDR3 runs to 12 residues. Germline V gene lookup returns CDR1 KGHSH and CDR2 LQKENI. V lost 1 base, J lost 6 bases, and 6 bases lay in between. The CDR3 nucleotides are TGTGCCAGCTCACCACAGGGAGCTGAAGCTTTCTTT. Translating it yields CASSPQGAEAFF.

The rearrangement joins TRBV7-3 to TRBJ1-6; 10 bases align to TRBD1. Germline-derived CDR1 and CDR2 are SGHTA and FQGTGA. Trimming took 4 bases from V and 8 from J; bases not matched to a gene: 5. This CDR3 is 15 amino acids long. The DNA of the CDR3 is TGTGCCAGCAGCTGGGACAGGGGAACTCATTCACCCCTCCACTTT. Protein product: CASSWDRGTHSPLHF.

This chain connects TRBV5-1 to TRBJ1-1, with TRBD1 identical over 10 bases. Germline V gene sequence: CDR1 SGHRS, CDR2 YFSETQ. V gave up 4 bases and J gave up 8 bases; unmatched junction bases: 11. CDR3 length equals 15 residues. The CDR3 loop is CASSPRQGATTEAFF. The CDR3, as DNA: TGCGCCAGCAGCCCTAGACAGGGGGCGACTACCGAAGCTTTCTTT.

The gene calls are TRBV6-1 and TRBJ1-1, with D possibly matching TRBD1 (5 bases). Germline V gene lookup returns CDR1 MNHNS and CDR2 SASEGT. CDR3 length: 13 residues. Trimming removed 7 bases from V and 0 bases from J, with 9 bases in between. The CDR3, as DNA: TGTGCCAGCACGCGGGGGATGAACACTGAAGCTTTCTTT. Protein product: CASTRGMNTEAFF.

This chain's CDR3 is CASSQVQGVTEAFF. Here the CDR3 DNA reads TGCGCCAGCAGCCAGGTACAGGGGGTCACTGAAGCTTTCTTT. The chain has TRBV4-1 and TRBJ1-1, with TRBD1 identical over 8 bases. Germline V gene data show CDR1 as MGHRA and CDR2 as YSYEKL. The CDR3 totals 14 residues. The ends lost 3 bases at V and 4 bases at J; junction bases unmatched: 4.

Comments on this clone: Distinct nucleotide sequences in the sample also encode this CDR3. V and J are TRBV7-2 and TRBJ1-6; 9 positions agree with TRBD1. The germline gives CDR1 SGHTA, CDR2 FQGNSA. The CDR3 is 15 amino acids. V trimming: 1 base; J trimming: 6 bases; junction bases outside the gene matches: 1. The CDR3 bases are TGTGCCAGCAGCTTAGACAGGGGGCCTAATTCACCCCTCCACTTT. Translating gives CASSLDRGPNSPLHF.